These 27 T cell receptor beta chains share one sample of origin, sequenced in a study of OX40 agonist ivuxolimab in advanced cancers. Using immunoSEQ multiplex PCR, the repertoire was profiled, and TCRdb retains in-frame clones only, with some absent. The sample yields nearly 90,000 clones, about 87% seen once. The source material was CD4+ or CD8+ T cells sorted from blood, sampled in a trial of the OX40 agonist ivuxolimab. Receptors were obtained from an adult with an advanced solid tumor such as melanoma, head and neck, liver or kidney cancer.

This chain joins TRBV7-2 and TRBJ2-7; TRBD1 agrees at 10 bases. The germline V gene has CDR1 SGHTA and CDR2 FQGNSA. The CDR3 spans 15 residues. V dropped 5 bases and J dropped 5; count of bases not matched to a gene: 9. As DNA, the CDR3 is TGTGCCAGCAGCAGCCCCGGGACAGGGGTCCACGAGCAGTACTTC. Protein sequence: CASSSPGTGVHEQYF.

J is TRBJ2-1 and V is TRBV14, with D perhaps being TRBD1 or TRBD2 (5 bases each). V dropped 1 base and J dropped 10 bases, with 17 bases sitting between them. The germline CDR1 and CDR2 sequences are SGHDN and FVKESK. The CDR3 loop spans 15 amino acids. The chain's CDR3 is CASSQVWGTGSEQFF. The CDR3, as DNA: TGTGCCAGCAGCCAAGTTTGGGGGACGGGTTCGGAGCAGTTCTTC.

CDR3 sequence (DNA): TGTGCCAGCAGTGAAAAGGGGGGCGTAGGAAAACTGTTTTTT. Its protein product is CASSEKGGVGKLFF. The genes are TRBV6-1 and TRBJ1-4; a weak D match, TRBD1 (6 bases). The V end lost 2 bases, the J end lost 10 bases, and 14 bases lay between the germline ends. Germline V gives CDR1 MNHNS, CDR2 SASEGT. The CDR3 is made up of 14 amino acids.

The rearrangement joins TRBV5-1 to TRBJ2-3; D not resolved. Deletions cut 0 bases from V and 1 base from J, with 9 bases between. Looked up from germline, CDR1 is SGHRS and CDR2 is YFSETQ. The CDR3 runs to 15 residues. The chain's CDR3 is CASSLGATRTDTQYF. CDR3 sequence (DNA): TGCGCCAGCAGCTTGGGGGCTACCCGCACAGATACGCAGTATTTT.

The J gene is TRBJ1-2, the V gene TRBV18; D is uncertain. The CDR3 is made up of 15 amino acids. Deletions cut 1 base from V and 0 bases from J, with 9 bases between. CDR1 and CDR2 (germline): KGHSH, LQKENI. The CDR3 here is CASSPRESANYGYTF. CDR3 DNA: TGTGCCAGCTCACCACGGGAATCGGCTAACTATGGCTACACCTTC.

The rearrangement joins TRBV7-7 to TRBJ2-5; 8 positions agree with TRBD2. The CDR3 is made up of 15 amino acids. Germline-derived CDR1 and CDR2 are SSHAT and FNYEAQ (reference sequence). Trimming cost V 4 bases and J 5 bases; bases outside gene matches: 9. This CDR3 is CASSSDGGAEETQYF. The CDR3, as DNA: TGTGCCAGCAGCTCAGACGGGGGGGCCGAGGAGACCCAGTACTTC.

The V and J genes are TRBV4-1 and TRBJ2-2, with TRBD2 matching 7 bases. V was pared by 1 base and J by 1 base, with 0 bases of the junction left unmatched. The CDR3 contains 15 residues. Germline V CDR1 and CDR2: MGHRA, YSYEKL. Written as DNA, the CDR3 is TGCGCCAGCAGCCAAGGCGGGGGGAACACCGGGGAGCTGTTTTTT. Encoded protein: CASSQGGGNTGELFF.

J is TRBJ2-2 and V is TRBV6-1; 8 nucleotides agree with TRBD1. The length of the CDR3 is 17 residues. CDR1 is MNHNS, CDR2 SASEGT, per germline. V was pared by 2 bases and J by 1 base, with 6 bases of the junction left unmatched. The CDR3 nucleotides read TGTGCCAGCAGTGAAAAGGGCGGGACAGGGAACACCGGGGAGCTGTTTTTT. Protein: CASSEKGGTGNTGELFF.

This clone came up once. The chain joins TRBV28 to TRBJ1-5, with 7 nucleotides matching TRBD1. This CDR3 contains 16 residues. CDR1 is MDHEN and CDR2 is SYDVKM in the germline V gene. Trimming took 3 bases from V and 1 from J; bases not matched to a gene: 6. Written as DNA, the CDR3 is TGTGCCAGCAGTTTCGGAGGGGGCATGAGCAATCAGCCCCAGCATTTT. This codes for CASSFGGGMSNQPQHF.

V gene TRBV14 combines with J gene TRBJ1-4; 10 bases map to TRBD1. Trimming took 5 bases from V and 14 from J; bases not matched to a gene: 17. In germline, CDR1 is SGHDN, CDR2 FVKESK. The CDR3 contains 16 residues. The chain's CDR3 is CASSSPQRGTGERLFF. CDR3 in DNA: TGTGCCAGCAGCTCTCCCCAGAGGGGGACAGGGGAACGGCTGTTTTTT.

The chain recombines TRBV6-4 with TRBJ2-2; a possible D gene is TRBD2 (6 bases). The CDR3 runs to 16 residues. CDR1 and CDR2 from the germline V gene are MRHNA and SNTAGT. V gave up 6 bases and J gave up 3 bases, with 17 bases separating them. The CDR3 protein is CASSPNGGSDTGELFF. The CDR3 DNA reads as TGTGCCAGCAGCCCCAACGGGGGTTCGGACACCGGGGAGCTGTTTTTT.

Comment on this clone: The junction differs from germline at one of its ends, possibly a read error. The rearrangement uses TRBV2 and TRBJ2-7; 7 bases line up with TRBD2. CDR1 and CDR2 from the germline V gene are SNHLY and FYNNEI. The CDR3 totals 12 residues. The chain's CDR3 is CASSGDHPGTTF. CDR3 bases: TGTGCCAGCAGTGGGGATCACCCCGGGACTACCTTC.

The chain links TRBV7-2 to TRBJ2-7; 8 bases match TRBD1. The V segment lost 6 bases and the J segment 2 bases; nucleotides outside the gene matches: 9. The CDR3 spans 15 residues. Per the germline V gene, CDR1 is SGHTA and CDR2 is FQGNSA. CDR3: CASRVGTGFAYEQYF. DNA for the CDR3: TGTGCCAGCAGGGTGGGGACAGGCTTCGCCTACGAGCAGTACTTC.

The V call is TRBV6-1, the J call TRBJ2-2; maybe TRBD1 (5 bases). Trimming took 1 base from V and 6 from J, leaving 18 bases between them. This CDR3 spans 17 amino acids. Germline CDR1 is MNHNS and CDR2 is SASEGT. CDR3 sequence: CASSEGRQGLLSGELFF. The CDR3 region has the DNA TGTGCCAGCAGTGAAGGAAGGCAGGGCTTATTGTCCGGGGAGCTGTTTTTT.

V gene TRBV13 combines with J gene TRBJ2-4, with D unclear. This CDR3 region has 15 residues. Trimming pared 0 bases from V and 1 base from J, leaving 7 bases between. Germline V gene lookup returns CDR1 PRHDT and CDR2 FYEKMQ (reference sequence). In DNA, the CDR3 is TGTGCCAGCAGCTTAGGGGAAGGGGCCAAAAACATTCAGTACTTC. It is translated as CASSLGEGAKNIQYF.

The CDR3 loop is CASSLLAVSSYEQYF. CDR3 coding DNA: TGTGCCAGCAGCTTATTAGCGGTGAGCTCCTACGAGCAGTACTTC. This chain connects TRBV7-2 to TRBJ2-5; possible D gene TRBD2, 6 bases. The J call is doubtful: the DNA matches TRBJ2-7 better. Germline V gene data show CDR1 as SGHTA and CDR2 as FQGNSA. The CDR3 consists of 15 residues.

The CDR3 is CASSQGGGADTQYF. Here the CDR3 DNA reads TGCGCCAGCAGCCAAGGCGGGGGAGCAGATACGCAGTATTTT. The chain carries TRBV4-1 and TRBJ2-3; 7 bases fit TRBD2. CDR3 length: 14 amino acids. Germline CDR1 reads MGHRA; CDR2 reads YSYEKL. After removal of 1 base from V and 4 bases from J, the junction contained 2 bases not matched to a gene.

The chain has TRBV2 and TRBJ2-1; tentatively, D is TRBD2 (5 bases). The CDR3 runs to 11 residues. The germline V and J ends were trimmed by 6 bases and 9 bases, with 9 bases remaining between them. Germline-derived CDR1 and CDR2 are SNHLY and FYNNEI. CDR3 protein: CASRLAGEQFF. The CDR3 DNA is TGTGCCAGCAGGCTAGCAGGTGAGCAGTTCTTC.

J is TRBJ1-1 and V is TRBV19, with 10 positions matching TRBD1. Per the germline V gene, CDR1 is LNHDA and CDR2 is SQIVND (reference sequence). The CDR3 length is 15 residues. V trimming: 5 bases; J trimming: 5 bases; junction bases outside the gene matches: 8. The CDR3 is CASSPETGGGTEAFF. As DNA, the CDR3 is TGTGCCAGTAGTCCGGAGACAGGGGGCGGAACTGAAGCTTTCTTT.

This chain uses TRBV5-1 with TRBJ2-7, with TRBD1 identical over 7 bases. CDR3 size: 13 residues. Losses at the gene ends were 4 bases for V and 2 bases for J; bases not matched to a gene: 3. Germline V gene data show CDR1 as SGHRS and CDR2 as YFSETQ. This CDR3 is CASSQGGAYEQYF. Written as DNA, the CDR3 is TGCGCCAGCAGCCAAGGGGGCGCCTACGAGCAGTACTTC.

The J gene is TRBJ2-2, the V gene TRBV14; 8 nucleotides agree with TRBD1. The ends lost 3 bases at V and 2 bases at J; junction bases unmatched: 11. The CDR3 covers 18 residues. In germline, CDR1 is SGHDN, CDR2 FVKESK. CDR3: CASSQPTPGQANTGELFF. The DNA of the CDR3 is TGTGCCAGCAGCCAGCCGACCCCGGGACAGGCTAACACCGGGGAGCTGTTTTTT.

The chain combines TRBV4-3 with TRBJ1-2; unclear D gene. Per the germline V gene, CDR1 is LGHNA and CDR2 is YSLEER. This CDR3 contains 12 residues. V was pared by 1 base and J by 4 bases, with 4 bases between. CDR3 sequence (DNA): TGCGCCAGCAGCCAAGGAGCCTATGGCTACACCTTC. It yields the protein CASSQGAYGYTF.

The chain employs TRBV5-1 and TRBJ1-3, with a possible D match to TRBD1 (5 bases). Per the germline V gene, CDR1 is SGHRS and CDR2 is YFSETQ. The V gene lost 2 bases and the J gene lost 0 bases, with 9 bases spanning the gap. The CDR3 consists of 15 residues. The CDR3 region is CASSFQGSSGNTIYF. The DNA for the CDR3 is TGCGCCAGCAGCTTCCAGGGAAGCTCTGGAAACACCATATATTTT.

This sequence joins TRBV6-5 and TRBJ2-7; the D gene is possibly TRBD2 (5 bases). The germline V gene encodes CDR1 MNHEY and CDR2 SVGAGI. The CDR3 length is 14 residues. Trimming removed 6 bases at V and 0 bases at J, with 12 bases between. CDR3 protein: CASSRNRDSYEQYF. CDR3 DNA sequence: TGTGCCAGCAGCCGCAACCGGGACTCCTACGAGCAGTACTTC.

The chain links TRBV5-1 to TRBJ2-7; 9 positions match TRBD2. Germline CDR1 and CDR2: SGHRS and YFSETQ. J was trimmed by 3 bases and V by 4 bases; bases with no gene match: 8. The CDR3 covers 15 residues. The CDR3 sequence: CASSVSGLANYEQYF. CDR3 coding DNA: TGCGCCAGCAGCGTATCGGGACTAGCAAACTACGAGCAGTACTTC.

The CDR3: CASSLGDRAEYEQYF. The DNA for the CDR3 is TGCGCCAGCAGCTTGGGCGACCGAGCCGAATACGAGCAGTACTTC. The chain combines TRBV5-1 with TRBJ2-7, with D unresolved. The V and J ends lost 0 bases and 4 bases respectively, with 14 bases between them. CDR3 length equals 15 residues. CDR1 and CDR2 (germline): SGHRS, YFSETQ.

The chain couples TRBV6-5 to TRBJ2-7, with 9 nucleotides matching TRBD1. Germline V CDR1 and CDR2: MNHEY, SVGAGI. This CDR3 has 13 residues. J was trimmed by 4 bases and V by 5 bases; bases with no gene match: 3. CDR3 bases: TGTGCCAGCAGTCGGACAGGGGAATACGAGCAGTACTTC. It is translated as CASSRTGEYEQYF.